These T cell receptor beta chains were read from a single sample in a study of shared clonotypes between healthy human individuals. Generated by immunoSEQ multiplex PCR, the TCRdb table keeps only in-frame clones and is missing some. There are approximately 640,000 clones in the sample; roughly 78% occur only once, and under 2% lies in the top ten. The specimen was memory CD4+ T cells sorted from blood. All receptors come from a woman aged 25 to 39 in good health. Each CDR3 is given with its conserved first and last residue. The D gene is left open where the match is weak.

DNA: TGTGCCAGCAGCCCGTGGACTAGCGGGAGAGCCTTGGAGACCCAGTACTTC
CDR3: CASSPWTSGRALETQYF
J: TRBJ2-5
D: TRBD2
V: TRBV7-2

DNA: TGCGCCAGCAGCTTGGCCGGGCTGTCGACTGAAGCTTTCTTT
CDR3: CASSLAGLSTEAFF
J: TRBJ1-1
D: .
V: TRBV5-1

DNA: TGTGCCAGTAGTATCGTAGCGGGAACCGGAAACATTCAGTACTTC
CDR3: CASSIVAGTGNIQYF
J: TRBJ2-4
D: TRBD2
V: TRBV19

DNA: TGTGCCAGCAGCGTAGAATCCATATACAATGAGCAGTTCTTC
CDR3: CASSVESIYNEQFF
J: TRBJ2-1
D: .
V: TRBV9

DNA: TGCAGTGCCCATCACAATGAGCAGTTCTTC
CDR3: CSAHHNEQFF
J: TRBJ2-1
D: .
V: TRBV20-1

DNA: TGTGCCAGCTCACCACCGGACCGGGGCAGGCTGTTTTTT
CDR3: CASSPPDRGRLFF
J: TRBJ1-4
D: .
V: TRBV18

DNA: TGTGCCAGCAGTTTATTTAACGGGATAGGCTACACCTTC
CDR3: CASSLFNGIGYTF
J: TRBJ1-2
D: .
V: TRBV28

DNA: TGCGCCAGCAGCCAACCGGGACAGGCGGATCGGGAGCTGTTTTTT
CDR3: CASSQPGQADRELFF
J: TRBJ2-2
D: TRBD1
V: TRBV4-1

DNA: TGTGCCAGCAGCTCCTCGCCCTACAATGAGCAGTTCTTC
CDR3: CASSSSPYNEQFF
J: TRBJ2-1
D: .
V: TRBV13

DNA: TGTGCCAGCTCACCAGGGGTCGGGGCCTACGAGCAGTACTTC
CDR3: CASSPGVGAYEQYF
J: TRBJ2-7
D: .
V: TRBV18